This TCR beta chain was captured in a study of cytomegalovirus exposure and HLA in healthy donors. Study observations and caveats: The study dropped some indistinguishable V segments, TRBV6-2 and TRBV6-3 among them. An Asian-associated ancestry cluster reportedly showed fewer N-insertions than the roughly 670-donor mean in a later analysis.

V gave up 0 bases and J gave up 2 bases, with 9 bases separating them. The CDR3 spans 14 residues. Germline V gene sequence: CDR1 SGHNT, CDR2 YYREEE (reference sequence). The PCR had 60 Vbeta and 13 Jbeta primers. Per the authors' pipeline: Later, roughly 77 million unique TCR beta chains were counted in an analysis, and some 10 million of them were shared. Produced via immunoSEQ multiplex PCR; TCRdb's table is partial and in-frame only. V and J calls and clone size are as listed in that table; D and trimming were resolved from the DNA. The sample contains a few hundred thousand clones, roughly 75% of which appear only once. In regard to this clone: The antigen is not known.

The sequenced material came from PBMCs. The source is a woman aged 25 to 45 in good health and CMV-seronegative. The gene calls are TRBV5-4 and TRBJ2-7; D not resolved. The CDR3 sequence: CASSLETKTYEQYF. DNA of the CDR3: TGTGCCAGCAGCTTGGAAACTAAGACCTACGAGCAGTACTTC.